The clone carrying this TCR beta chain was seen just once. Its target is not known. This entry belongs to a study of T cell clonotyping in hematopoietic cell transplantation. Overall study findings and caveats: Graft donor and pretransplant recipient Inverse Simpson Index values predicted broader posttransplant TCR diversity.

Time point here: recipient sample about 28 days before transplant, after cytoreduction. Samples: about 28 days before transplant, then days 30, 100 and 180 after. CDR3 length equals 15 residues. CDR1 is MNHNS and CDR2 is SASEGT in the germline V gene. The V segment lost 3 bases and the J segment 4 bases; nucleotides outside the gene matches: 7. Produced via immunoSEQ multiplex PCR; TCRdb's table is partial and in-frame only. The sample has about 6,900 clones; roughly 97% are singletons. V usage is TRBV6-1 and J usage is TRBJ2-7; 9 nucleotides align to TRBD1. This receptor was obtained from a man between 65 and 85 years old with acute myeloid leukemia. Some clones in this sample may be carry-over from other donors' samples. This specimen consisted of peripheral blood mononuclear cells, obtained before stem cell transplant. DNA of the CDR3: TGTGCCAGCAGTGAGGTGACAGGGGGAGAGTACGAGCAGTACTTC. Its protein product is CASSEVTGGEYEQYF.